Below are 21 T cell receptor beta chains sequenced from a single sample in a study of blood T cells in healthy people across ages. The second PCR ran roughly 7 to 11 cycles with a sample-barcoded 5' primer and J-beta primers. A single record per CDR3 protein comes from TCRdb applying MiXCR to the 5' RACE reads. The repertoire holds 1.4 million or so distinct CDR3 sequences, with 35% to 45% as singletons. The sample was blood. The receptors originated from a woman aged 18-29 years in good health.

The V and J genes are TRBV20-1 and TRBJ1-2; 9 bases agree with TRBD1. The CDR3 spans 14 residues. Germline-derived CDR1 and CDR2 are DFQATT and SNEGSKA (reference sequence). With V trimmed by 6 bases and J by 7 bases, 12 bases remained unmatched. The CDR3 region has the DNA TGCAGTGCGGAATTCCGGGACAGGGTATCTGGCTACACCTTC. It is translated as CSAEFRDRVSGYTF.

This clonotype was picked up a small number of times. The CDR3 is CASSSAPWGGYEQYF. CDR3 nucleotides: TGTGCCAGCAGTTCAGCCCCTTGGGGGGGCTACGAGCAGTACTTC. V is TRBV27 and J is TRBJ2-7; 7 nucleotides match TRBD2. From germline, CDR1 is MNHEY and CDR2 SMNVEV (reference sequence). With 4 bases clipped from V and 3 bases from J, the junction kept 9 bases outside the gene matches. The CDR3 spans 15 residues.

The CDR3 nucleotides are TGTGCCAGCGGATCCATAACTAATGAAAAACTGTTTTTT. This gives the protein CASGSITNEKLFF. This chain links TRBV25-1 with TRBJ1-4; D not resolved. The V end lost 8 bases, the J end lost 1 base, and 8 bases lay between the germline ends. The CDR3 consists of 13 residues. Germline loops: CDR1 MGHDK, CDR2 SYGVNS.

The V call is TRBV3-1, the J call TRBJ2-1; D is perhaps TRBD1 or TRBD2 (5 bases each). The end of the DNA aligns better with TRBJ2-7, so the J call may be wrong. The CDR3 spans 15 residues. Germline values: CDR1 LGHDT, CDR2 YNNKEL (reference sequence). The CDR3 region is CASRLGRSSYNEQYF. The CDR3 DNA sequence: TGTGCCAGCAGACTGGGACGGAGCTCCTACAATGAGCAGTACTTC.

In its sample, this clonotype was seen a few times. A much larger clone differs from this one at a single base, so this may be a read error. This chain's CDR3 is CANSPGAYNEQFF. The CDR3 DNA reads TGTGCCAACAGTCCCGGGGCCTACAATGAGCAGTTCTTC. The chain uses TRBV12-3 or TRBV12-4 and TRBJ2-1, with D possibly being TRBD2 (5 bases). The length of the CDR3 is 13 residues.

This chain links TRBV27 with TRBJ1-1; unclear D gene. V lost 8 bases, J lost 6 bases, and 22 bases lay in between. The CDR3 spans 15 residues. Germline V CDR1 and CDR2: MNHEY, SMNVEV (reference sequence). The CDR3 coding sequence is TGTGCCAGCCAAAAGTTAGCCTCACTGCTCCCTGAAGCTTTCTTT. Amino acids: CASQKLASLLPEAFF.

CDR3 in amino acids: CSVFYMNTEAFF. The CDR3 bases are TGCAGCGTTTTTTACATGAACACTGAAGCTTTCTTT. The chain joins TRBV29-1 to TRBJ1-1; D unclear. The V end was cut by 5 bases, the J end by 0 bases, with 7 bases between. The CDR3 runs to 12 residues. Looked up from germline, CDR1 is SQVTM and CDR2 is ANQGSEA.

The chain couples TRBV3-1 to TRBJ1-6; 9 nucleotides match TRBD1. V gave up 7 bases and J gave up 6 bases; unmatched junction bases: 7. Germline values: CDR1 LGHDT, CDR2 YNNKEL (reference sequence). The CDR3 length is 15 residues. In DNA form, the CDR3 reads TGTGCCAGCAACAACCGGGACAGGGTTAATTCACCCCTCCACTTT. It translates to CASNNRDRVNSPLHF.

The table lists this clonotype with a few counts. V is TRBV10-3 and J is TRBJ1-5; D might be TRBD1 (6 bases). The CDR3 loop spans 15 amino acids. CDR1 and CDR2 (germline): ENHRY, SYGVKD. V lost 5 bases to trimming and J lost 1 base, with 12 bases between them. CDR3 loop: CAISLTGGSNQPQHF. DNA for the CDR3: TGTGCCATCAGTCTGACAGGCGGAAGCAATCAGCCCCAGCATTTT.

The chain combines TRBV6-6 with TRBJ1-2; D is possibly TRBD1 (6 bases). This CDR3 comprises 15 residues. V was clipped by 2 bases and J by 4 bases, with 14 bases between them. Germline CDR1 MNHNY, CDR2 SVGAGI (reference sequence). The chain's CDR3 is CASSYERGASYGYTF. The CDR3 DNA is TGTGCCAGCAGTTACGAAAGGGGGGCGAGCTATGGCTACACCTTC.

This clonotype was seen only a few times. CDR3 region: CASSPTFGGHTEAFF. The CDR3 DNA follows: TGTGCCAGCAGCCCGACCTTTGGGGGGCACACTGAAGCTTTCTTT. This rearrangement joins TRBV7-2 to TRBJ1-1; maybe TRBD1 (6 bases). The CDR3 sequence is 15 residues long. CDR1 is SGHTA, CDR2 FQGNSA, per germline. The V gene lost 5 bases and the J gene lost 3 bases, with 16 bases spanning the gap.

This clonotype was seen only a few times. The gene calls are TRBV7-6 and TRBJ2-5; D unresolved. V was clipped by 8 bases and J by 5 bases, with 9 bases between them. CDR1 and CDR2 from the germline V gene are SGHVS and FNYEAQ. The CDR3 extends over 11 amino acids. The CDR3 DNA reads as TGTGCCAGCCAAAGTGGGGAGACCCAGTACTTC. It codes for CASQSGETQYF.

As regards this clonotype: A much larger clone differs from this one at a single base, so this may be a read error. The V gene is TRBV5-1, the J gene TRBJ1-2; a weak D match, TRBD1 (5 bases). The CDR3 is 14 amino acids. Germline V gene sequence: CDR1 SGHRS, CDR2 YFSETQ. The DNA for the CDR3 is TGCGCCTGCAGCTCAGACGGGACCTACTATGGCTACACCTTC. It encodes CACSSDGTYYGYTF.

This clonotype came up once. A junction end diverges from the germline sequence, so it may reflect a read error. The V call is TRBV7-9, the J call TRBJ1-2, with 7 bases matching TRBD1. The CDR3 extends over 15 amino acids. Germline loops: CDR1 SEHNR, CDR2 FQNEAQ (reference sequence). CDR3 sequence reads: CASSSRSGGGDGYAF. The CDR3 bases are TGTGCCAGCAGCTCTAGGAGTGGAGGGGGCGATGGCTACGCCTTC.

The chain's CDR3 is CASSRAAGFNEQYF. CDR3 in DNA: TGTGCCAGCAGCAGGGCAGCAGGATTCAATGAGCAGTACTTC. The chain employs TRBV9 and TRBJ2-5; D not certain. The CDR3 spans 14 residues. V lost 4 bases and J lost 11, with 21 bases in between. In germline, CDR1 is SGDLS, CDR2 YYNGEE.

This clonotype was observed a handful of times. The chain links TRBV20-1 to TRBJ1-2; D is ambiguous. From germline, CDR1 is DFQATT and CDR2 SNEGSKA (reference sequence). This CDR3 is built from 15 residues. Trimming took off 0 bases at V and 0 bases at J, with 11 bases between the two ends. In DNA, the CDR3 is TGCAGTGCTAGAGAAAGGCCGGGAGCTAACTATGGCTACACCTTC. Translation gives CSARERPGANYGYTF.

This chain connects TRBV5-1 to TRBJ2-3, with 9 bases matching TRBD1. Germline assignment: CDR1 SGHRS and CDR2 YFSETQ. The J segment lost 4 bases and the V segment lost 5 bases, leaving 8 bases of the junction unmatched. The CDR3 covers 15 residues. The DNA of the CDR3 is TGCGCCAGCAGGGAAACCGGGACAGGGCCAGATACGCAGTATTTT. Its protein product is CASRETGTGPDTQYF. Together with reference TRBV5-1 and TRBJ2-3, the CDR3 gives the full variable domain: KAGVTQTPRYLIKTRGQQVTLSCSPISGHRSVSWYQQTPGQGLQFLFEYFSETQRNKGNFPGRFSGRQFSNSRSEMNVSTLELGDSALYLCASRETGTGPDTQYFGPGTRLTVL.

This clonotype was recorded a few times. The CDR3 DNA reads as TGTGCCAGCAGCTACTCCGATCCTAGCGGGAGACCCGGGGCCAACGTCCTGACTTTC. It is translated as CASSYSDPSGRPGANVLTF. The chain couples TRBV7-3 to TRBJ2-6; TRBD2 matches 10 bases. This CDR3 has 19 amino acids. Germline lookup yields CDR1 SGHTA and CDR2 FQGTGA. With V trimmed by 4 bases and J by 4 bases, 13 bases remained unmatched.

This clonotype was observed a few times. V gene TRBV4-3 combines with J gene TRBJ2-5; D is undetermined. CDR3 size: 14 residues. V shed 1 base and J shed 1 base, with 7 bases lying between them. Germline values: CDR1 LGHNA, CDR2 YSLEER. CDR3 residues: CASSQGIRQETQYF. The DNA for the CDR3 is TGCGCCAGCAGCCAAGGGATCCGCCAAGAGACCCAGTACTTC.

The CDR3 loop is CAWERGAYGYTF. The CDR3 DNA is TGTGCCTGGGAACGGGGAGCGTATGGCTACACCTTC. The V call is TRBV30, the J call TRBJ1-2; D ambiguous. The V gene lost 5 bases and the J gene lost 5 bases, with 12 bases spanning the gap. The CDR3 loop spans 12 amino acids. Germline CDR1 reads GTSNPN; CDR2 reads SVGIG (reference sequence).

This clonotype came up a few times. The chain employs TRBV29-1 and TRBJ1-1; tentatively, D is TRBD1 (5 bases). The length of the CDR3 is 12 residues. In germline, CDR1 is SQVTM, CDR2 ANQGSEA. V was shortened by 5 bases and J by 4 bases, with 11 bases between the two germline ends. The CDR3 DNA reads TGCAGCGTTACCGCGCAGGGCACTGAAGCTTTCTTT. Translated, it gives CSVTAQGTEAFF.